Listed here is a single TCR beta chain. V was clipped by 2 bases and J by 5 bases, with 13 bases between them. In germline, CDR1 is SGDLS, CDR2 YYNGEE. The CDR3 sequence is 14 residues long. TCRdb's table, derived via immunoSEQ multiplex PCR, lists solely in-frame clones and lacks some. The sample carries approximately 74,000 clones, 95% to 98% recorded once. This record comes from a study of technical replicates of blood from several donors. The sample was T cells isolated from PBMCs. V is TRBV9 and J is TRBJ1-2; the D gene is possibly TRBD1 (5 bases). The TCR originated in a human donor in good health. CDR3 DNA: TGTGCCAGCAGCGTCCAGACGACAGATTATGGCTACACCTTC. Its translation: CASSVQTTDYGYTF.